These 14 T cell receptor beta chains were sequenced from one sample in a study of cytomegalovirus exposure and HLA in healthy donors. This PCR relied on a set of 60 Vbeta primers and 13 Jbeta primers. TCRdb's copy holds only in-frame clones and misses some; the assay was immunoSEQ multiplex PCR. This repertoire shows some 150,000 clones, 80% found once; its top ten account for 2% to 2.5%. Material: PBMCs. The receptor set was obtained from a man aged 25-45 years in good health and CMV-seronegative.

The rearrangement uses TRBV19 and TRBJ1-1, with D maybe TRBD1 (6 bases). From germline, CDR1 is LNHDA and CDR2 SQIVND (reference sequence). V lost 4 bases and J 5 bases, leaving 11 bases between the germline ends. This CDR3 contains 13 residues. The CDR3 DNA reads as TGTGCCAGTAGTACACAGGGTGGAACTGAAGCTTTCTTT. Protein sequence: CASSTQGGTEAFF.

The chain recombines TRBV6-4 with TRBJ2-5; 10 nucleotides align to TRBD2. CDR3 length equals 14 residues. Germline V gene data show CDR1 as MRHNA and CDR2 as SNTAGT. The trim removed 8 bases at V and 5 bases at J, leaving 8 bases unmatched. As DNA, the CDR3 is TGTGCCAGCGACATAGCGGGGGGCCTGGAGACCCAGTACTTC. Translated: CASDIAGGLETQYF.

V gene TRBV28 combines with J gene TRBJ1-1; tentative D call: TRBD1 (6 bases). V lost 2 bases, J lost 2 bases, and 15 bases lay in between. Germline CDR1 reads MDHEN; CDR2 reads SYDVKM. There are 16 residues in the CDR3. CDR3 coding DNA: TGTGCCAGCAGTTTAGATCTGGGGGCGGCTAACACTGAAGCTTTCTTT. This encodes CASSLDLGAANTEAFF.

This chain joins TRBV12-5 and TRBJ2-5; no clear D gene. V was trimmed by 7 bases and J by 5 bases, leaving 14 bases between them. Germline values: CDR1 LGHNT, CDR2 FRNRAP. The CDR3 extends over 13 amino acids. Written as DNA, the CDR3 is TGTGCTAGTGCTGAAGGAGTTGGGGAGACCCAGTACTTC. Translating gives CASAEGVGETQYF.

This clone was observed a handful of times. Distinct nucleotide sequences in the sample also encode this CDR3. The chain has TRBV5-6 and TRBJ1-4; no clear D. Trimming stripped 0 bases from V and 7 bases from J, with 10 bases between. The CDR3 has 14 amino acids. Germline V gene lookup returns CDR1 SGHDT and CDR2 YYEEEE. In DNA, the CDR3 is TGTGCCAGCAGCTTGGCTCCCTCAGGTGAAAAACTGTTTTTT. As protein: CASSLAPSGEKLFF.

DNA for the CDR3: TGTGCCAGCAGTTTAAGGCAGGGCCTCTACGAGCAGTACTTC. Amino acids: CASSLRQGLYEQYF. V gene TRBV27 combines with J gene TRBJ2-7, with D perhaps TRBD1 (5 bases). V was pared by 2 bases and J by 3 bases, with 11 bases between. CDR3 length: 14 amino acids. CDR1 is MNHEY and CDR2 is SMNVEV in the germline V gene (reference sequence).

CDR3 sequence: CASSLGGHNSGNTIYF. The CDR3 bases are TGCGCCAGCAGCTTGGGGGGGCACAACTCTGGAAACACCATATATTTT. The rearrangement uses TRBV5-1 and TRBJ1-3, with D possibly being TRBD1 (6 bases). CDR1 and CDR2 from the germline V gene are SGHRS and YFSETQ. V shed 0 bases and J shed 0 bases, with 10 bases lying between them. The CDR3 runs 16 residues.

The CDR3 loop reads CASSFGGQINTEAFF. In DNA, the CDR3 is TGTGCCAGCAGTTTCGGGGGACAGATAAACACTGAAGCTTTCTTT. The chain is built from TRBV28 and TRBJ1-1; 7 bases map to TRBD1. The J segment lost 2 bases and the V segment lost 3 bases, leaving 6 bases of the junction unmatched. Looked up from germline, CDR1 is MDHEN and CDR2 is SYDVKM. The CDR3 consists of 15 residues.

This chain links TRBV9 with TRBJ2-3; 10 bases match TRBD2. The CDR3 length is 18 residues. The V and J ends lost 3 bases and 0 bases, in that order; junction bases with no gene match: 10. Germline V CDR1 and CDR2: SGDLS, YYNGEE. The CDR3 protein is CASSARTSGQASTDTQYF. CDR3 nucleotides: TGTGCCAGCAGCGCCAGGACTAGCGGCCAAGCTAGCACAGATACGCAGTATTTT. The whole variable domain, remainder taken from reference TRBV9 and TRBJ2-3, is DSGVTQTPKHLITATGQRVTLRCSPRSGDLSVYWYQQSLDQGLQFLIQYYNGEERAKGNILERFSAQQFPDLHSELNLSSLELGDSALYFCASSARTSGQASTDTQYFGPGTRLTVL.

The genes are TRBV7-9 and TRBJ2-7; D gene uncertain. This CDR3 has 16 residues. Germline-derived CDR1 and CDR2 are SEHNR and FQNEAQ (reference sequence). V shed 0 bases and J shed 0 bases, with 12 bases lying between them. CDR3 sequence: CASSLATLGNSYEQYF. The CDR3 region has the DNA TGTGCCAGCAGCTTAGCGACCCTGGGCAACTCCTACGAGCAGTACTTC.

This clone was seen just once. For the CDR3, the DNA is TGTGCCAGCACCCGCTCGGGGGGGTTGGCAGATACGCAGTATTTT. This codes for CASTRSGGLADTQYF. The chain carries TRBV6-5 and TRBJ2-3, with TRBD2 identical over 8 bases. V shed 7 bases, J shed 4 bases, and the junction held 10 bases outside the gene matches. The CDR3 totals 15 residues. Germline lookup yields CDR1 MNHEY and CDR2 SVGAGI.

In this sample, this clone is medium-sized. CDR3 amino acids: CASSQEGALNTEAFF. CDR3 nucleotide sequence: TGTGCCAGCAGCCAAGAAGGGGCGTTGAACACTGAAGCTTTCTTT. The chain joins TRBV14 to TRBJ1-1, with a tentative D call TRBD1 (5 bases). Deletions cut 0 bases from V and 0 bases from J, with 8 bases between. The CDR3 is 15 residues long. Germline-derived CDR1 and CDR2 are SGHDN and FVKESK.

This clone occurred once. The chain couples TRBV27 to TRBJ1-2; no firm D call. V lost 6 bases, J lost 6 bases, and 14 bases lay in between. Germline loops: CDR1 MNHEY, CDR2 SMNVEV (reference sequence). The CDR3 is 13 amino acids. Written as DNA, the CDR3 is TGTGCCAGCAGGACGAGAAAGGAGGATGGCTACACCTTC. Translation: CASRTRKEDGYTF.

V and J are TRBV12-2 and TRBJ1-1. TRBV12-2 is a pseudogene. CDR3 length: 17 amino acids. The CDR3 region has the DNA TGTGCAAGTCGCTTAGCGTTAACGCTAACCCCGAACACTGAAGCTTTCTTT. Protein product: CASRLALTLTPNTEAFF.